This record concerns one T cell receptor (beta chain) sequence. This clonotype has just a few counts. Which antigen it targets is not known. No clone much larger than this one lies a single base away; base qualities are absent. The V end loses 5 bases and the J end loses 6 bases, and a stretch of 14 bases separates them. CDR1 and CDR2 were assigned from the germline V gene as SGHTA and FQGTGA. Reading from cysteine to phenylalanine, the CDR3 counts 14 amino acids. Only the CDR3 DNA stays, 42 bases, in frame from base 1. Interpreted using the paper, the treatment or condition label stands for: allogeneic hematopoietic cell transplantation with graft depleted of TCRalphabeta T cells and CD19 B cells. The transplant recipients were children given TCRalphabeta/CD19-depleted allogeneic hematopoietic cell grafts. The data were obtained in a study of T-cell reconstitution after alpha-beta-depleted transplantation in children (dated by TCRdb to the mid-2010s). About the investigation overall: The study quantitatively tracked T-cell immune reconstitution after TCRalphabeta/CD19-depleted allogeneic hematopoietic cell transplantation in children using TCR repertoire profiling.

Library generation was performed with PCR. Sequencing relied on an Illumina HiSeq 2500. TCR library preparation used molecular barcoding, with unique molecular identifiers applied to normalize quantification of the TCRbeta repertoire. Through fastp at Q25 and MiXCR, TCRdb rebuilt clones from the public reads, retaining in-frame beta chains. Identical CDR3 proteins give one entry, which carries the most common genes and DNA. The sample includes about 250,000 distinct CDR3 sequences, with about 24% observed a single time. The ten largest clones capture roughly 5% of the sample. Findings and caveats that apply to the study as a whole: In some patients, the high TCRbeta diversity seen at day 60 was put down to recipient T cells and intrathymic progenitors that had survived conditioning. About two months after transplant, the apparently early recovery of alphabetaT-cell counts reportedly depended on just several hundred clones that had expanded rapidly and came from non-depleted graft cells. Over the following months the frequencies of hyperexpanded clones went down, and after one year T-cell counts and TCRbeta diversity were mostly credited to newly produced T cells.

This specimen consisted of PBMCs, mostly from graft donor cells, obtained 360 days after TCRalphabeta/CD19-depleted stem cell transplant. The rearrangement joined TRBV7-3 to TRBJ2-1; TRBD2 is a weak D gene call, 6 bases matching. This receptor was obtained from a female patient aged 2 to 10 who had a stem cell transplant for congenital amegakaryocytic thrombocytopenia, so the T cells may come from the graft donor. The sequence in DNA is TGTGCCAGCAGCCCGACTAGTAGAGGCAATGAGCAGTTCTTC. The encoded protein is CASSPTSRGNEQFF.